This T cell receptor (beta chain) was observed in a study of vaccination effects on CD4 cells after COVID-19. Background on the study: Samples gathered post-vaccine arrived a median of 72 days past the second dose.

The germline CDR1 and CDR2 sequences are SGHAT and FQDESV (reference sequence). V lost 5 bases, J lost 4 bases, and 6 bases stayed unmatched. The CDR3 has 15 residues. Findings and caveats of the study: Few convalescent patients, and no early post-infection timepoints, were available to the study.

On this clone itself: Its specificity is unknown.

Antigen-specific CD4+ T cells were expanded with viral peptide pools in the ViraFEST assay before sequencing. Isolating CD4+ T cells followed 9 to 11 days of culture. Two-dose vaccination with either BNT162b2 or mRNA-1273 was given to the participants. Absence of prior SARS-CoV-2 infection characterized the vaccine recipients, who showed negative nucleocapsid antibodies. Profiling relied on immunoSEQ multiplex PCR, and the TCRdb table lists in-frame clones only, not all of them. The sample contains 17,000 or so clones, 55% to 75% of which appear only once. This clonotype was obtained from a human donor who received a COVID-19 vaccine. The input for sequencing was CD4+ T cells from PBMCs cultured with SARS-CoV-2 spike peptides, taken after COVID-19 vaccination. J is TRBJ1-4 and V is TRBV11-1; TRBD1 matches at 8 bases. CDR3 protein: CASSRTGPDNEKLFF. DNA of the CDR3: TGTGCCAGCAGCCGGACAGGGCCCGATAATGAAAAACTGTTTTTT.